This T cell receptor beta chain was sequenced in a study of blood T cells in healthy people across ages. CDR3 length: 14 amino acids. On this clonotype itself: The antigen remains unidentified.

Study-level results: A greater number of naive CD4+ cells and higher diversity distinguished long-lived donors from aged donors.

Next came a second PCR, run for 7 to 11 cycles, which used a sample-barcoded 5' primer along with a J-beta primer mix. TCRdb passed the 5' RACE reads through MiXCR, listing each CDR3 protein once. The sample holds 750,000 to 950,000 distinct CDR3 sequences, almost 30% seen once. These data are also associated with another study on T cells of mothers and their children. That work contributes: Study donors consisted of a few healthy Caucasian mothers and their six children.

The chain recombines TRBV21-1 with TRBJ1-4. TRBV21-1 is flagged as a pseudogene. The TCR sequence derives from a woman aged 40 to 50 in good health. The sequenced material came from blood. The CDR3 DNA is TGTGCCAGCGCGGGGGGACTCAGGGACGAAAAACTGTTTTTT. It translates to CASAGGLRDEKLFF.